What follows describes a single TCR beta chain. Antigen: not known. This sample is drawn from a study of T cell clones after liver transplantation. Findings and limits, study-wide: Small, mixed patient groups and varying post-transplant times limit these conclusions.

Produced via immunoSEQ multiplex PCR; TCRdb's table is partial and in-frame only. The sample lists some 23,000 clones; about three quarters were seen once. Sequenced material: CD4+ T cells from blood, taken before liver transplant. The sequence derives from a human donor who received a liver transplant.

The chain's CDR3 is CASSLRRRRSGREWANEQFF. Written as DNA, the CDR3 is TGTGCCAGCAGCCTTCGACGGCGCCGTAGCGGGAGGGAGTGGGCCAATGAGCAGTTCTTC. The V call is TRBV13, the J call TRBJ2-1; 11 nucleotides agree with TRBD2. Trimming took 5 bases from V and 6 from J; bases not matched to a gene: 21. The V gene's germline CDR1 is PRHDT and CDR2 FYEKMQ (reference sequence). The CDR3 has 20 residues.